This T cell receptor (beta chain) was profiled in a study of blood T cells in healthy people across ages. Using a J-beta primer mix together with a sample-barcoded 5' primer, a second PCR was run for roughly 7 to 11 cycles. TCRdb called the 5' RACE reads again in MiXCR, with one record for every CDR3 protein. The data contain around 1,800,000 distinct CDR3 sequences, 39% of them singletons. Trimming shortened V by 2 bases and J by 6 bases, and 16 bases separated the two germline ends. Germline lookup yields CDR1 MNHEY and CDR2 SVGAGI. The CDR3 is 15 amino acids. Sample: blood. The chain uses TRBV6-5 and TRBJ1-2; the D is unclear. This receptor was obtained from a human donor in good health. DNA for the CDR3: TGTGCCAGCAGTTACCCCGACGGAGACTATGATGGCTACACCTTC. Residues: CASSYPDGDYDGYTF.